This TCR beta chain was captured by sequencing in a study of cytomegalovirus exposure and HLA in healthy donors. Study-level points and caveats: Across donors, presence/absence analyses took sequencing depth to be roughly uniform. In a later analysis, a genetic analysis reported fewer productive-TCR N-insertions in an Asian-associated ancestry cluster than the cohort average. V- and J-gene trimming in TCR beta was tied to a missense DCLRE1C variant by an analysis performed later. Whilst most TCR sequences proved rare, a subset of public TCRs occurred across many donors.

The germline CDR1 and CDR2 sequences are SGHKS and YYEKEE (reference sequence). Trimming at V came to 1 base and at J to 2 bases, leaving 5 bases not matched to a gene. This CDR3 has 15 residues. The primer mix had 60 Vbeta and 13 Jbeta primers. Assay used: immunoSEQ multiplex PCR; TCRdb lists only in-frame clones, some missing. The top ten hold over 9% of the sample, which has fewer than 110,000 clones, 76% seen once. For this clone: The target antigen is unknown.

The specimen was PBMCs. The TCR comes from a woman between 18 and 29 years old in good health and CMV-seropositive. The J gene is TRBJ2-7, the V gene TRBV5-5; 8 nucleotides agree with TRBD1. The CDR3 spells CASSLPTGGTYEQYF. As DNA, the CDR3 is TGTGCCAGCAGCTTGCCAACAGGGGGAACCTACGAGCAGTACTTC.